This TCR beta chain was sequenced for a study of control samples from healthy donors and cancer patients. TCRdb keeps only in-frame clones here, not all; method: immunoSEQ multiplex PCR. The sample contains about 140,000 clones, about 91% of which appear only once. CDR3 length: 13 amino acids. J was trimmed by 5 bases and V by 8 bases; bases with no gene match: 5. Germline V gene data show CDR1 as SNHLY and CDR2 as FYNNEI. The rearrangement joins TRBV2 to TRBJ2-1; 8 bases align to TRBD2. Sequenced: blood. The source of this sequence is a young man in good health. The CDR3 sequence: CASSGLANNEQFF. In DNA form, the CDR3 reads TGTGCCAGCTCCGGACTAGCTAACAATGAGCAGTTCTTC.